The sequence of this TCR beta chain was determined in a study of cytomegalovirus exposure and HLA in healthy donors. V trimming: 7 bases; J trimming: 0 bases; junction bases outside the gene matches: 3. CDR1 SQVTM and CDR2 ANQGSEA come from the germline V gene. The CDR3 contains 13 residues. Amplification used 60 Vbeta primers and 13 Jbeta primers. Produced via immunoSEQ multiplex PCR; TCRdb's table is partial and in-frame only. The sample yields some 180,000 clones, roughly 82% seen once. Sequenced sample: PBMCs. The gene calls are TRBV29-1 and TRBJ1-1; TRBD1 aligns across 9 bases. This TCR derives from a man aged 40-49 years in good health and CMV-seronegative. The CDR3 spells CSAGQGMNTEAFF. The CDR3 DNA sequence: TGCAGCGCTGGACAGGGGATGAACACTGAAGCTTTCTTT.